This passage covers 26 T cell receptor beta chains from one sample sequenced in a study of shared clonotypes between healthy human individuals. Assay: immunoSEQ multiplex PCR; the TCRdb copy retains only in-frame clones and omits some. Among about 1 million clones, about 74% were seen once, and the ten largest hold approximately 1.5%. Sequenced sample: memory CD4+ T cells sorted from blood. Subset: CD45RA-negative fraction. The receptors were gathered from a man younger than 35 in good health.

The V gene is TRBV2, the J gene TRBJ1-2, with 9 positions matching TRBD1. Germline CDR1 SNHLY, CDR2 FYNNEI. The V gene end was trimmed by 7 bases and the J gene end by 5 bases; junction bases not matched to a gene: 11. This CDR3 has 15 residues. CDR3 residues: CASKRTGETFYGYTF. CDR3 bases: TGTGCCAGCAAGAGGACAGGGGAAACTTTTTATGGCTACACCTTC.

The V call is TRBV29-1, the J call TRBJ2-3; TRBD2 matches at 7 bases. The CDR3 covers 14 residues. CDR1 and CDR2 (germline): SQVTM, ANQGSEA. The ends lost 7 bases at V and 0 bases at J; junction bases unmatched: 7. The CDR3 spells CSARRAGSTDTQYF. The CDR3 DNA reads TGCAGCGCTCGTCGAGCGGGGAGCACAGATACGCAGTATTTT.

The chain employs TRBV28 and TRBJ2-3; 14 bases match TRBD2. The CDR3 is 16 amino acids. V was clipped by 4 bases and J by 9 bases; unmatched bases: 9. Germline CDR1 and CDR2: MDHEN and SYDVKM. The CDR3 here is CASSSTSGGVRRTQYF. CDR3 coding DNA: TGTGCCAGCAGTTCGACTAGCGGGGGGGTAAGAAGAACGCAGTATTTT.

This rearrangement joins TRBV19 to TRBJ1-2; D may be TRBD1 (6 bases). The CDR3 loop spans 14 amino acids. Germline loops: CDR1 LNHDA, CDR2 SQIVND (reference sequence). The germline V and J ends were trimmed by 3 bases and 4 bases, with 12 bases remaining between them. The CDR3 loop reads CASSIGVQGYGYTF. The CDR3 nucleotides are TGTGCCAGTAGTATTGGGGTACAGGGCTATGGCTACACCTTC.

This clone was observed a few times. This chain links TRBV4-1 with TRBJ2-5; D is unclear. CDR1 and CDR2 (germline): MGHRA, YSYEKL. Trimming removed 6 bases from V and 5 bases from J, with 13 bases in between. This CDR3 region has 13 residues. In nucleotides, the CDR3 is TGCGCCAGCAGTCATAGGAGTATGGAGACCCAGTACTTC. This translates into CASSHRSMETQYF.

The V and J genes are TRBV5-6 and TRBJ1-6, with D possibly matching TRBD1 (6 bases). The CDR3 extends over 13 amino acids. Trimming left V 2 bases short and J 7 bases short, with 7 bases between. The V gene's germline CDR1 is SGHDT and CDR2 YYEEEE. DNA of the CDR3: TGTGCCAGCAGCTTCACAGGGAATTCACCCCTCCACTTT. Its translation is CASSFTGNSPLHF.

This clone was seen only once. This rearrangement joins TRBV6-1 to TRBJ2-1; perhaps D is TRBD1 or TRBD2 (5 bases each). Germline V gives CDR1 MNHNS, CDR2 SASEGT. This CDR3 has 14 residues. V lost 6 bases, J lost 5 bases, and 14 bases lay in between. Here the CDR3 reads CASSVGPLNNEQFF. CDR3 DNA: TGTGCCAGCAGCGTGGGACCCCTTAACAATGAGCAGTTCTTC.

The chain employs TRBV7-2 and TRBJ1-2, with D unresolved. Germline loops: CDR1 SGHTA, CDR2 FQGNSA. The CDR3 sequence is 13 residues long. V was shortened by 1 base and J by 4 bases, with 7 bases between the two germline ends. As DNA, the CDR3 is TGTGCCAGCAGCTTAGTGGTATTCTATGGCTACACCTTC. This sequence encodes CASSLVVFYGYTF.

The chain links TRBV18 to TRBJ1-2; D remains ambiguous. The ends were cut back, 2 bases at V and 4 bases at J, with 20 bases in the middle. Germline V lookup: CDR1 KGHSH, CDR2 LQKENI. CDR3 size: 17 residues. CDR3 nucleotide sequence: TGTGCCAGCTCACCAACTGGTCTTTCGGGGTTACCCTATGGCTACACCTTC. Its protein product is CASSPTGLSGLPYGYTF.

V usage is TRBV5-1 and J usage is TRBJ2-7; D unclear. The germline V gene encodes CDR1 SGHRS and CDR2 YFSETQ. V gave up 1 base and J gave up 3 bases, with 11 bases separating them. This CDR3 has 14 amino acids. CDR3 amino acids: CASSLMDYLYEQYF. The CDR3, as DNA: TGCGCCAGCAGCTTGATGGATTACCTCTACGAGCAGTACTTC.

The CDR3 loop is CASSLAWVVYEQYF. The CDR3 bases are TGTGCCAGCAGCTTAGCGTGGGTGGTGTACGAGCAGTACTTC. The J gene is TRBJ2-7, the V gene TRBV7-9; D call uncertain. Germline CDR1 is SEHNR and CDR2 is FQNEAQ (reference sequence). This CDR3 is built from 14 residues. Trimming took off 0 bases at V and 4 bases at J, with 10 bases between the two ends.

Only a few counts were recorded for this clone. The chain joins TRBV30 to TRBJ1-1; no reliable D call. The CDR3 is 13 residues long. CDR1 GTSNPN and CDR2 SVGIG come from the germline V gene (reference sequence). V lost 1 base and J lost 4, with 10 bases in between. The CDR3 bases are TGTGCCTGGAGTGAGCAGCTAGGCACTGAAGCTTTCTTT. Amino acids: CAWSEQLGTEAFF.

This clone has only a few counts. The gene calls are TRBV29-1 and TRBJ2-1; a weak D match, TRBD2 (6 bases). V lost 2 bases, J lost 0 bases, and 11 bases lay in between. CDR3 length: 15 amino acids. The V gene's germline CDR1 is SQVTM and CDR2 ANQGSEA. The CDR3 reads CSVEWRDRSYNEQFF. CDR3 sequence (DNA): TGCAGCGTTGAATGGCGGGATCGCTCCTACAATGAGCAGTTCTTC.

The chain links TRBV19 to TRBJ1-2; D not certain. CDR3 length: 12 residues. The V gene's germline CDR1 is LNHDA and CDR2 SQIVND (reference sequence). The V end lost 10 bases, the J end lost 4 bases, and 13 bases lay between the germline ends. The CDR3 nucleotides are TGTGCCACCGGCCAAGGGCCCTATGGCTACACCTTC. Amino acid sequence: CATGQGPYGYTF.

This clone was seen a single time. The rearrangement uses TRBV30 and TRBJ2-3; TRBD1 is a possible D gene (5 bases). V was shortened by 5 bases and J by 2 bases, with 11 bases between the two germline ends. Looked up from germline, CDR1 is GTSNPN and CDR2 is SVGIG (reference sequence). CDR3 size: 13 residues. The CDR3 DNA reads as TGTGCCTGGGCAGTAGGACACACAGATACGCAGTATTTT. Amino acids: CAWAVGHTDTQYF.

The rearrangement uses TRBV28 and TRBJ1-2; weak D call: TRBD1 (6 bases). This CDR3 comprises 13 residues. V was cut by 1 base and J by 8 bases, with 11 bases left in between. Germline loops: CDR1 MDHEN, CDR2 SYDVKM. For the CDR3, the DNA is TGTGCCAGCAGTTTATTCGGGGGGCCCGGCTACACCTTC. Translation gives CASSLFGGPGYTF.

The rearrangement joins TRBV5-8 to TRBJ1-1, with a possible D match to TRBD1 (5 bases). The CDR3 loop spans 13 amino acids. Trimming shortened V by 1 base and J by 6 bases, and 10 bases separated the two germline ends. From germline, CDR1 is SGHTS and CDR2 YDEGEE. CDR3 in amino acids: CASSLRQGSEAFF. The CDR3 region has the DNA TGTGCCAGCAGCTTGAGGCAGGGATCTGAAGCTTTCTTT.

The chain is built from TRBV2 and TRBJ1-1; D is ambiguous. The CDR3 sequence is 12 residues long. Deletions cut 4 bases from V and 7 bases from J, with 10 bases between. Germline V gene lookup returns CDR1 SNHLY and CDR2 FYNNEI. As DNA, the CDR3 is TGTGCCAGCAGTGCTTCTGGGGTTGAAGCTTTCTTT. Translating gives CASSASGVEAFF.

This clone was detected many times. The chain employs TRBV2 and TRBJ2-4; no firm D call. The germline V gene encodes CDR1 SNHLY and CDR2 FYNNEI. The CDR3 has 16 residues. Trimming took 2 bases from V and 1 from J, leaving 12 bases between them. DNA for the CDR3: TGTGCCAGCAGTGAACAGGAAGTGGGGGCCAAAAACATTCAGTACTTC. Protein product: CASSEQEVGAKNIQYF.

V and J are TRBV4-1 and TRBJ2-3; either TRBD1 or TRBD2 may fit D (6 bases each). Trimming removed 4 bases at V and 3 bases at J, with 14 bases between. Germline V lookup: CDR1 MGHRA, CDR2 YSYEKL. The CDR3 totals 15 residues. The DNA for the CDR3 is TGCGCCAGCAGCCCTCAGTGGGGGGCTACAGATACGCAGTATTTT. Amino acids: CASSPQWGATDTQYF.

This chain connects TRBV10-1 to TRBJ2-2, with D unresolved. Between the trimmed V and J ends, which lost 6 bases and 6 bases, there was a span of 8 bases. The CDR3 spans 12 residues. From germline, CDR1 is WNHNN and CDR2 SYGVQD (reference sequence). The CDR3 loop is CASRDPSGELFF. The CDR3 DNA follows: TGCGCCAGCAGGGACCCCTCCGGGGAGCTGTTTTTT.

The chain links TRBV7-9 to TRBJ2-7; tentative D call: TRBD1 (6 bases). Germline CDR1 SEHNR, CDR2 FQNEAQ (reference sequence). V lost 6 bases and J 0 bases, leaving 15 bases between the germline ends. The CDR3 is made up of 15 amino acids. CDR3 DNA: TGTGCCAGCAGTTCCAACCGGGACACCTCCTACGAGCAGTACTTC. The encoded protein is CASSSNRDTSYEQYF.

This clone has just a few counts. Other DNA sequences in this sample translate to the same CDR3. The CDR3 sequence is CASSTGQGYQPQHF. CDR3 DNA: TGTGCCAGTAGTACGGGACAGGGGTACCAGCCCCAGCATTTT. The chain is built from TRBV19 and TRBJ1-5; 10 bases align to TRBD1. Per the germline V gene, CDR1 is LNHDA and CDR2 is SQIVND (reference sequence). The CDR3 covers 14 residues. The V segment lost 4 bases and the J segment 7 bases; nucleotides outside the gene matches: 4.

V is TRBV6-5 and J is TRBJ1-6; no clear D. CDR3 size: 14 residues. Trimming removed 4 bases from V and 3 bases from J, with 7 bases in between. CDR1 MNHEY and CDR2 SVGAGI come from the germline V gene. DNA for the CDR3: TGTGCCAGCAGTTCAAACCTCTATAATTCACCCCTCCACTTT. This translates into CASSSNLYNSPLHF.

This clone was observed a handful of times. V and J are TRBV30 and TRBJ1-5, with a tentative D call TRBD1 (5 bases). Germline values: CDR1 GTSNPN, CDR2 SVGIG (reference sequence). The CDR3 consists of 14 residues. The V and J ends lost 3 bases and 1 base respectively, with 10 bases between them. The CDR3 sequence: CAWSRDASNQPQHF. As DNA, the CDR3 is TGTGCCTGGAGCCGGGACGCGAGCAATCAGCCCCAGCATTTT.

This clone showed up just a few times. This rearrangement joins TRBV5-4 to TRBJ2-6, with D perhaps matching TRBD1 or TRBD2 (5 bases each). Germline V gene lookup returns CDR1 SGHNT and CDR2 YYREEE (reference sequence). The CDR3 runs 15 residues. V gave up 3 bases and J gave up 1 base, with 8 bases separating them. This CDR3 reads CASSWDLSGANVLTF. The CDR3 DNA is TGTGCCAGCAGCTGGGACCTTTCTGGGGCCAACGTCCTGACTTTC. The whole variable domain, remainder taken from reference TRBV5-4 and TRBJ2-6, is ETGVTQSPTHLIKTRGQQVTLRCSSQSGHNTVSWYQQALGQGPQFIFQYYREEENGRGNFPPRFSGLQFPNYSSELNVNALELDDSALYLCASSWDLSGANVLTFGAGSRLTVL.